The entry below gives a single T cell receptor (beta chain) sequence along with its context. V dropped 4 bases and J dropped 5; count of bases not matched to a gene: 7. This CDR3 region has 14 residues. Germline assignment: CDR1 SGHRS and CDR2 YFSETQ. The data are from a study of cytomegalovirus exposure and HLA in healthy donors. All the people who gave samples were healthy bone marrow donors. The PCR employed 60 Vbeta primers together with 13 Jbeta primers. Sequencing used immunoSEQ multiplex PCR; TCRdb keeps in-frame clones, though not all of them. In the table there are about 170,000 clones, 65% to 85% of which are singletons.

The sequence derives from a woman between 45 and 65 years old in good health and CMV-seropositive. The chain uses TRBV5-1 and TRBJ1-1; 8 bases align to TRBD1. Sequencing used PBMCs. The CDR3 coding sequence is TGCGCCAGCAGCATTGGACAGGGCGGAACTGAAGCTTTCTTT. Protein product: CASSIGQGGTEAFF.